This T cell receptor beta chain was captured by sequencing in a study of blood T cell repertoires in COVID-19. Overall study: Samples taken during acute and convalescent COVID-19 were collected in the United States, Italy and Spain.

CDR1 is MNHEY and CDR2 is SVGAGI in the germline V gene. The CDR3 spans 15 residues. The V gene end was trimmed by 5 bases and the J gene end by 6 bases; junction bases not matched to a gene: 9. This table comes from immunoSEQ multiplex PCR, and its TCRdb copy is limited to in-frame clones, with some not included. The repertoire has about 310,000 clones, 80% to 90% of them found once; the top ten carry about 7.8%. V is TRBV6-5 and J is TRBJ2-7, with 11 nucleotides matching TRBD2. The sequence was collected from a woman aged 50 to 60 who had recovered from COVID-19. The sequenced material came from peripheral blood. CDR3 coding DNA: TGTGCCAGCAGTAGTAGCGGGAGGGCCCGGATCGAGCAGTACTTC. Residues: CASSSSGRARIEQYF.